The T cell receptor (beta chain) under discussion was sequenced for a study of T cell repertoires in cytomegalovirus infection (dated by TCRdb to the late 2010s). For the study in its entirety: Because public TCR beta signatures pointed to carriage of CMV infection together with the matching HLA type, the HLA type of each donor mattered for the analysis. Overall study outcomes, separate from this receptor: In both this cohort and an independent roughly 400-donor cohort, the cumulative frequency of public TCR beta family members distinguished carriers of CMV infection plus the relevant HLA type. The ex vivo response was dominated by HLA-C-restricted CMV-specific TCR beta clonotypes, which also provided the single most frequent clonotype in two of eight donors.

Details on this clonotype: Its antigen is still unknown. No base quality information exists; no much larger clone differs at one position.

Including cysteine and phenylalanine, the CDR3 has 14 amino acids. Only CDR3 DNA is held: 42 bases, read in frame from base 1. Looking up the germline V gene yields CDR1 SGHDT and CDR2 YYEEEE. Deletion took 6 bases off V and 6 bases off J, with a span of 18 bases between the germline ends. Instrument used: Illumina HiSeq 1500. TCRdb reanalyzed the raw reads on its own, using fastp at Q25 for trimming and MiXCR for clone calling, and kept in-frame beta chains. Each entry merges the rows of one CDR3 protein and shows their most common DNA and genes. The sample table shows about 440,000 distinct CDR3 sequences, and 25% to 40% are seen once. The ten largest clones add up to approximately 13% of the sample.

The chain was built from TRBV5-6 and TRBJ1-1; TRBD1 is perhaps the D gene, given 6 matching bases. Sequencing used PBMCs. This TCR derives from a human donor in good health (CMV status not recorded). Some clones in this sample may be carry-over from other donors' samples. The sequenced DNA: TGTGCCAGCACCCTAGGAAGGGGGAGCGCTGAAGCTTTCTTT. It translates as CASTLGRGSAEAFF.